Sequencing of this T cell receptor beta chain was carried out in a study of response to subunit inactivated influenza vaccine. Study-wide findings and caveats: With each seasonal influenza vaccination, the authors suggested, few new T cells are recruited.

Germline trimming cut 3 bases from V and 10 bases from J; bases unmatched to any gene: 8. This CDR3 region has 16 residues. The germline gives CDR1 LNHNV, CDR2 YYDKDF (reference sequence). Regarding this clonotype: Its cognate antigen is unknown.

TCRdb passed the RT-PCR reads through MiXCR, listing each CDR3 protein once. The data show approximately 170,000 distinct CDR3 sequences, approximately 14% seen once. The sample was CD8+ T cells sorted from PBMCs, taken roughly 5 days after vaccination. The clonotype comes from a man in his forties or fifties who received an inactivated influenza vaccine. This chain uses TRBV15 with TRBJ2-1, with 14 bases that match TRBD2. The CDR3, as DNA: TGTGCCACCAGCAGCCGACTAGCGGGAGGGGAGGTGGAGCAGTTCTTC. Translating it yields CATSSRLAGGEVEQFF.